Below are 10 T cell receptor beta chains sequenced from a single sample in a study of blood T cell repertoires in COVID-19. The assay was immunoSEQ multiplex PCR, and TCRdb's table has in-frame clones only and misses some. The sample consists of approximately 180,000 clones, approximately 92% of them appearing once. Sample: PBMCs or T cells enriched from blood (not recorded which). The source of these receptors is a woman aged 40 to 50 with acute COVID-19.

This clone has a single count. The V gene is TRBV5-1, the J gene TRBJ2-3; D perhaps matches TRBD2 (5 bases). The CDR3 spans 13 residues. The germline CDR1 and CDR2 sequences are SGHRS and YFSETQ. V gave up 4 bases and J gave up 2 bases, with 8 bases separating them. The DNA for the CDR3 is TGCGCCAGCAGCGCGGGCCTCACAGATACGCAGTATTTT. This codes for CASSAGLTDTQYF.

The chain carries TRBV27 and TRBJ2-3; D not certain. The V end lost 3 bases, the J end lost 8 bases, and 9 bases lay between the germline ends. CDR1 and CDR2 from the germline V gene are MNHEY and SMNVEV (reference sequence). The CDR3 runs 12 residues. The CDR3 sequence is CASSLGPGTQYF. CDR3 coding DNA: TGTGCCAGCAGTTTGGGCCCCGGTACGCAGTATTTT.

This sequence joins TRBV11-1 and TRBJ2-7; D possibly corresponds to TRBD1 (5 bases). Trimming cost V 5 bases and J 6 bases, with 14 bases left between them. The CDR3 covers 13 residues. CDR1 is SGHAT and CDR2 is FQDESV in the germline V gene (reference sequence). CDR3 region: CASSPTVPPEQYF. The DNA of the CDR3 is TGTGCCAGCAGCCCGACAGTCCCCCCCGAGCAGTACTTC. Supplemented by reference TRBV11-1 and TRBJ2-7, the full variable domain reads EAEVAQSPRYKITEKSQAVAFWCDPISGHATLYWYRQILGQGPELLVQFQDESVVDDSQLPKDRFSAERLKGVDSTLKIQPAELGDSAMYLCASSPTVPPEQYFGPGTRLTVT.

As regards this clone: The junction departs from the called germline gene at one end, perhaps through a read error. The chain is built from TRBV5-6 and TRBJ2-4; 7 bases are shared with TRBD2. This CDR3 has 12 amino acids. The germline V gene has CDR1 SGHDT and CDR2 YYEEEE. CDR3 bases: TGTGCCAGCAGCTTGAGCGGGACCGATTTGGACTTC. This gives the protein CASSLSGTDLDF.

This clone showed up just once. V and J are TRBV4-1 and TRBJ1-4; TRBD1 is a possible D gene (6 bases). The germline V gene has CDR1 MGHRA and CDR2 YSYEKL. The CDR3 has 14 amino acids. V was clipped by 4 bases and J by 3 bases, with 9 bases between them. CDR3 sequence (DNA): TGCGCCAGCAGCCCTGGACAGCCTAATGAAAAACTGTTTTTT. It codes for CASSPGQPNEKLFF.

The chain uses TRBV5-4 and TRBJ2-2; D might be TRBD1 (6 bases). Trimming removed 2 bases from V and 6 bases from J, with 14 bases in between. This CDR3 has 15 residues. Looked up from germline, CDR1 is SGHNT and CDR2 is YYREEE (reference sequence). The chain's CDR3 is CASSLQGILAGELFF. CDR3 DNA: TGTGCCAGCAGCTTACAGGGTATATTAGCCGGGGAGCTGTTTTTT.

V is TRBV19 and J is TRBJ2-7; D not resolved. The CDR3 consists of 13 residues. The germline V and J ends were trimmed by 3 bases and 4 bases, with 10 bases remaining between them. From germline, CDR1 is LNHDA and CDR2 SQIVND (reference sequence). CDR3 nucleotide sequence: TGTGCCAGTAGTATGGGCCTTTTTTACGAGCAGTACTTC. It is translated as CASSMGLFYEQYF.

J is TRBJ1-3 and V is TRBV4-2; possibly TRBD1 for D (5 bases). V was cut by 2 bases and J by 0 bases, with 11 bases left in between. There are 16 residues in the CDR3. Germline V gene sequence: CDR1 LGHNA, CDR2 YNFKEQ. The CDR3 here is CASSQTDRASGNTIYF. CDR3 DNA: TGTGCCAGCAGCCAAACCGACAGAGCCTCTGGAAACACCATATATTTT.

This sequence joins TRBV19 and TRBJ1-5; 7 bases map to TRBD1. This CDR3 spans 13 amino acids. The germline CDR1 and CDR2 sequences are LNHDA and SQIVND (reference sequence). The V gene end was trimmed by 4 bases and the J gene end by 4 bases; junction bases not matched to a gene: 1. The CDR3 protein is CASSTQGNQPQHF. In DNA, the CDR3 is TGTGCCAGTAGTACACAGGGGAATCAGCCCCAGCATTTT.

V is TRBV3-1 (or the pseudogene TRBV3-2) and J is TRBJ2-2; 8 positions agree with TRBD1. Losses at the gene ends were 4 bases for V and 3 bases for J; bases not matched to a gene: 7. Germline CDR1 is LGHDT and CDR2 is YNNKEL (reference sequence). This CDR3 region has 16 residues. The CDR3 DNA reads as TGTGCCAGCAGCCCGACAGGGGTGGTTCACACCGGGGAGCTGTTTTTT. Translated: CASSPTGVVHTGELFF.